The 14 T cell receptor beta chains listed next were all sequenced from one sample in a study of T cells in Graves' hyperthyroidism and ophthalmopathy. Regions amplified from RNA transcripts were the TCR beta CDR3 regions. The HTBI primer set drove a first-round RT-PCR of the TCR CDR3. TCRdb ran MiXCR on the multiplex PCR reads and lists one entry per CDR3 protein. In the table there are approximately 700,000 distinct CDR3 sequences, roughly 15% of which are singletons. Sequenced material: blood. These receptors were taken from a man younger than 35 with Graves' hyperthyroidism.

The chain couples TRBV20-1 to TRBJ2-3; 13 positions match TRBD2. CDR3 size: 17 residues. In germline, CDR1 is DFQATT, CDR2 SNEGSKA (reference sequence). Trimming at V came to 6 bases and at J to 2 bases, leaving 11 bases not matched to a gene. The CDR3 protein is CSADPSLAGGPTDTQYF. CDR3 in DNA: TGCAGTGCGGACCCTTCACTAGCGGGAGGGCCCACAGATACGCAGTATTTT.

This clonotype was seen at least ten times. This chain joins TRBV27 and TRBJ2-7; possible D gene TRBD2, 5 bases. V lost 6 bases to trimming and J lost 1 base, with 19 bases between them. This CDR3 contains 16 residues. The germline CDR1 and CDR2 sequences are MNHEY and SMNVEV (reference sequence). The CDR3 DNA follows: TGTGCCAGCAGCCTGATGCCGGGGATCGGGTCCTACGAGCAGTACTTC. Translation gives CASSLMPGIGSYEQYF.

This chain connects TRBV5-6 to TRBJ2-2; TRBD2 might be the D (6 bases). Trimming removed 3 bases at V and 0 bases at J, with 9 bases between. CDR3 length equals 15 residues. Per the germline V gene, CDR1 is SGHDT and CDR2 is YYEEEE. The CDR3 DNA sequence: TGTGCCAGCAGCTGGGACTGGGCGAACACCGGGGAGCTGTTTTTT. Translated, it gives CASSWDWANTGELFF.

As for this clonotype: This may stem from a read error, because a much larger clone lies one nucleotide away. This chain links TRBV24-1 with TRBJ1-2; TRBD1 might be the D (5 bases). V was cut by 4 bases and J by 4 bases, with 12 bases left in between. Germline V lookup: CDR1 KGHDR, CDR2 SFDVKD. CDR3 length: 14 amino acids. The CDR3 nucleotides are TGTGCCACCAGTGACCCCGGGACGTCCTATGGCTACACCTTC. It translates to CATSDPGTSYGYTF.

The gene calls are TRBV4-3 and TRBJ1-4; possible D gene TRBD1, 5 bases. Germline V gene sequence: CDR1 LGHNA, CDR2 YSLEER. V was shortened by 3 bases and J by 8 bases, with 13 bases between the two germline ends. The CDR3 contains 14 residues. The CDR3 is CASSQGDRGEKLFF. CDR3 sequence (DNA): TGCGCCAGCAGCCAGGGGGATCGTGGGGAAAAACTGTTTTTT.

About this clonotype: Since a much larger clone is just one base distant, this may be a read error. This rearrangement joins TRBV3-1 to TRBJ2-1; possible D gene TRBD2, 7 bases. The CDR3 consists of 12 residues. CDR1 is LGHDT, CDR2 YNNKEL, per germline (reference sequence). This CDR3 reads CASSLTGREQSF. For the CDR3, the DNA is TGTGCCAGCAGCCTCACAGGGAGGGAGCAGTCCTTC.

This clonotype was counted many times. The chain joins TRBV28 to TRBJ1-5; no definite D call. Trimming shortened V by 5 bases and J by 1 base, and 12 bases separated the two germline ends. Germline V gives CDR1 MDHEN, CDR2 SYDVKM. This CDR3 contains 15 residues. The CDR3: CASSPIGLSNQPQHF. CDR3 nucleotide sequence: TGTGCCAGCAGTCCCATCGGCCTGAGCAATCAGCCCCAGCATTTT.

The rearrangement joins TRBV24-1 to TRBJ1-2; TRBD1 is a possible D gene (5 bases). The CDR3 has 12 amino acids. The germline CDR1 and CDR2 sequences are KGHDR and SFDVKD. V shed 4 bases and J shed 5 bases, with 7 bases lying between them. The CDR3 DNA reads TGTGCCACCAGTGAGACAGATTATGGCTACACCTTC. Amino acids: CATSETDYGYTF.

This clonotype has more than one count but fewer than ten. The V gene is TRBV2, the J gene TRBJ1-2; D not certain. Germline CDR1 reads SNHLY; CDR2 reads FYNNEI. Trimming left V 7 bases short and J 4 bases short, with 16 bases between. This CDR3 has 14 residues. Here the CDR3 DNA reads TGTGCCAGCAAGAACCTCCCAGAGGGCTATGGCTACACCTTC. This sequence encodes CASKNLPEGYGYTF.

The chain joins TRBV6-2 or TRBV6-3 to TRBJ2-3; D is possibly TRBD1 or TRBD2 (5 bases each). The CDR3 length is 14 residues. Germline V gene lookup returns CDR1 MNHEY and CDR2 SVGEGT. Trimming shortened V by 6 bases and J by 6 bases, and 16 bases separated the two germline ends. As DNA, the CDR3 is TGTGCCAGCAGCTCGGCCGGGACCCTGGATACGCAGTATTTT. Encoded protein: CASSSAGTLDTQYF.

This sequence joins TRBV12-3 or TRBV12-4 and TRBJ2-1; D might be TRBD1 (6 bases). The V gene lost 4 bases and the J gene lost 9 bases, with 10 bases spanning the gap. The CDR3 is 12 amino acids. The chain's CDR3 is CASSWAGVEQFF. The CDR3 nucleotides read TGTGCCAGCAGTTGGGCAGGGGTTGAGCAGTTCTTC.

This clonotype was counted ten times or more. The gene calls are TRBV12-3 or TRBV12-4 and TRBJ1-6; D is uncertain. The V end was cut by 0 bases, the J end by 0 bases, with 3 bases between. CDR3 length: 15 amino acids. The CDR3 bases are TGTGCCAGCAGTTTAGCCCGCTCCTATAATTCACCCCTCCACTTT. Residues: CASSLARSYNSPLHF.

This clonotype was counted many times. The rearrangement links TRBV28 to TRBJ2-1, with TRBD2 as a possible D gene (6 bases). Trimming removed 1 base from V and 5 bases from J, with 18 bases in between. The CDR3 spans 17 residues. Germline V CDR1 and CDR2: MDHEN, SYDVKM. The CDR3, as DNA: TGTGCCAGCAGTTTATTGGAGGGGCTGGGCGGAGACAATGAGCAGTTCTTC. This translates into CASSLLEGLGGDNEQFF. Variable domain in full (rest from reference TRBV28 and TRBJ2-1): DVKVTQSSRYLVKRTGEKVFLECVQDMDHENMFWYRQDPGLGLRLIYFSYDVKMKEKGDIPEGYSVSREKKERFSLILESASTNQTSMYLCASSLLEGLGGDNEQFFGPGTRLTVL.

There are a few counts of this clonotype. This rearrangement joins TRBV28 to TRBJ1-5; no reliable D call. The V end lost 4 bases, the J end lost 4 bases, and 14 bases lay between the germline ends. Germline V gene data show CDR1 as MDHEN and CDR2 as SYDVKM. This CDR3 comprises 15 residues. The CDR3: CASSSRVAPNQPQHF. The CDR3 nucleotides are TGTGCCAGCAGTTCTCGGGTGGCACCTAATCAGCCCCAGCATTTT. Drawing the rest from reference TRBV28 and TRBJ1-5, the complete variable domain is DVKVTQSSRYLVKRTGEKVFLECVQDMDHENMFWYRQDPGLGLRLIYFSYDVKMKEKGDIPEGYSVSREKKERFSLILESASTNQTSMYLCASSSRVAPNQPQHFGDGTRLSIL.